The present T cell receptor (beta chain) was sequenced within a study of blood T cell repertoires in COVID-19. On the study more broadly: The origin of the acute and convalescent COVID-19 samples was the United States, Italy and Spain. In each case, the material was cDNA or gDNA derived from T cells, B-cell-depleted T cells, or PBMCs.

Followed longitudinally, the Seattle patients had been enrolled during active infection. In the authors' workflow: Estimated nucleated cell counts came from reference gene primer amplification. Sequencing was performed with immunoSEQ multiplex PCR; in TCRdb, only in-frame clones are kept and a portion is missing. That table is the source of V, J and clone size, and D and trimming were worked out from the DNA. The sample has about 140,000 clones, about 85% seen once. Sequencing was done on a sample of peripheral blood. The clonotype originates from a human donor with COVID-19, enrolled during active disease. The donor label of this sample is uncertain.

CDR3 protein: CASSTGLGWANEQFF. In DNA form, the CDR3 reads TGTGCCAGCAGCACAGGACTAGGGTGGGCCAATGAGCAGTTCTTC. V usage is TRBV11-3 and J usage is TRBJ2-1; 7 nucleotides align to TRBD2. This CDR3 contains 15 residues. The germline CDR1 and CDR2 sequences are SGHNT and YENEEA. Germline trimming cut 5 bases from V and 6 bases from J; bases unmatched to any gene: 10.